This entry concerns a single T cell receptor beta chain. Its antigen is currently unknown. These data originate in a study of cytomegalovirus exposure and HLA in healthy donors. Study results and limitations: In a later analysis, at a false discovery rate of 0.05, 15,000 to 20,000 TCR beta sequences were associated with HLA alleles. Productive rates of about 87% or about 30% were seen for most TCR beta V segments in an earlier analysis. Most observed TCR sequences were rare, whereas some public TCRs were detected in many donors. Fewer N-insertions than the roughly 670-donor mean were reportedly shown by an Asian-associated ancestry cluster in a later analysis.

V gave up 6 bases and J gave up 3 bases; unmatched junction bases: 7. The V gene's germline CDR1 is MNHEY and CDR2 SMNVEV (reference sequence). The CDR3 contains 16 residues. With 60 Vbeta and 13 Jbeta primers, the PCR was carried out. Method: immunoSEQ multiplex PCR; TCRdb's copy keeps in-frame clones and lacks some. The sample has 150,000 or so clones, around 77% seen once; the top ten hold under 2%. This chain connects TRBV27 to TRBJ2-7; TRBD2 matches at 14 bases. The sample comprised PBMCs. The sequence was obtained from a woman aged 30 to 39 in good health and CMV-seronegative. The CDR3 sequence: CASSRLAGGAGYEQYF. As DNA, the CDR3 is TGTGCCAGCAGCAGACTAGCGGGGGGGGCTGGCTACGAGCAGTACTTC.